The 12 T cell receptor beta chains below were found in one sample sequenced in a study of human T cells and chemical hapten exposure (dated by TCRdb to 2020 to 2022). The library was generated by RACE. TCRdb shows the sequencer as NextSeq 500. TCRdb reanalyzed the raw reads on its own, using fastp at Q25 for trimming and MiXCR for clone calling, and kept in-frame beta chains. Records with the same CDR3 protein are collapsed into one entry carrying the most frequent genes and DNA. A total of 35,000 to 45,000 distinct CDR3 sequences appear in this sample, approximately 9% of them only once. Clones ranked in the top ten supply 15% of the sample. The time point label of this sample denotes: patch test 2, 6 weeks after DPC sensitization. The treatment or condition label for this specimen denotes: therapeutic diphenylcyclopropenone sensitization with weekly scalp DPC. The sequences come from whole blood, collected in connection with sensitization to the hapten diphenylcyclopropenone (DPC). These receptor sequences come from a woman aged 35 to 49 with alopecia areata. Some clones in this sample may be carry-over from other donors' samples.

This clonotype was picked up many times. The chain recombines TRBV7-2 with TRBJ1-5; no firm D call. The CDR3 sequence is 14 residues long. V lost 5 bases and J 2 bases, leaving 10 bases between the germline ends. Germline V gives CDR1 SGHTA, CDR2 FQGNSA. The CDR3 DNA is TGTGCCAGCAGCGACCCCATCGGCAATCAGCCCCAGCATTTT. Translated, it gives CASSDPIGNQPQHF.

This clonotype was recorded a few times. This chain connects TRBV7-7 to TRBJ2-2; D is unclear. The CDR3 contains 14 residues. V lost 2 bases and J lost 4, with 8 bases in between. Germline V CDR1 and CDR2: SSHAT, FNYEAQ (reference sequence). CDR3 bases: TGTGCCAGCAGCTTAAATTCGCTCACCGGGGAGCTGTTTTTT. It encodes CASSLNSLTGELFF.

The J gene is TRBJ1-5, the V gene TRBV6-2 or TRBV6-3; no definite D call. Trimming took off 7 bases at V and 0 bases at J, with 19 bases between the two ends. This CDR3 has 17 residues. CDR1 MNHEY and CDR2 SVGEGT come from the germline V gene. The chain's CDR3 is CASTSQDRVYSNQPQHF. The CDR3 DNA reads TGTGCCAGCACCTCCCAGGACCGCGTATATAGCAATCAGCCCCAGCATTTT.

In its sample, this clonotype was seen many times. J is TRBJ2-3 and V is TRBV6-1, with D hard to call. The germline V gene encodes CDR1 MNHNS and CDR2 SASEGT. This CDR3 has 15 residues. V was clipped by 4 bases and J by 4 bases, with 15 bases between them. The CDR3 DNA reads as TGTGCCAGCAGTGGTCGTGAGCGAGACCCAGATACGCAGTATTTT. Protein: CASSGRERDPDTQYF.

This clonotype was seen more than once but under ten times. The chain combines TRBV6-2 or TRBV6-3 with TRBJ2-1, with 8 nucleotides matching TRBD1. Germline-derived CDR1 and CDR2 are MNHEY and SVGEGT. With 6 bases clipped from V and 2 bases from J, the junction kept 9 bases outside the gene matches. The CDR3 length is 16 residues. CDR3 sequence (DNA): TGTGCCAGCAGCCTACTCCGGACAGGGACCTACAATGAGCAGTTCTTC. Protein: CASSLLRTGTYNEQFF.

At least ten counts were recorded for this clonotype. In nucleotides, the CDR3 is TGTGCCAGCAGCCTACGGGACAGGCGTCAAAGAAAACTGTTTTTT. This gives the protein CASSLRDRRQRKLFF. The chain joins TRBV11-2 to TRBJ1-4; TRBD1 matches at 8 bases. CDR3 length: 15 amino acids. The germline V gene encodes CDR1 SGHAT and CDR2 FQNNGV. V lost 5 bases to trimming and J lost 10 bases; unmatched junction nucleotides: 12.

The chain recombines TRBV4-1 with TRBJ2-7; TRBD1 agrees at 9 bases. The CDR3 runs to 17 residues. V was clipped by 3 bases and J by 3 bases; unmatched bases: 12. Germline CDR1 reads MGHRA; CDR2 reads YSYEKL. The chain's CDR3 is CASSHSTGQGKSYEQYF. In nucleotides, the CDR3 is TGCGCCAGCAGCCACTCAACTGGACAGGGGAAAAGCTACGAGCAGTACTTC.

There are many counts of this clonotype. The chain combines TRBV7-2 with TRBJ2-7, with 13 nucleotides matching TRBD2. V gave up 5 bases and J gave up 2 bases; unmatched junction bases: 6. The length of the CDR3 is 16 residues. Germline values: CDR1 SGHTA, CDR2 FQGNSA. The CDR3 nucleotides are TGTGCCAGCAGCGACGAGGGACTAGCGGGGACCTACGAGCAGTACTTC. As protein: CASSDEGLAGTYEQYF.

This clonotype was recorded a few times. This chain uses TRBV20-1 with TRBJ1-5; unclear D gene. The CDR3 runs 12 residues. Germline CDR1 and CDR2: DFQATT and SNEGSKA (reference sequence). Trimming cost V 8 bases and J 2 bases, with 10 bases left between them. CDR3 in amino acids: CSSGQGNQPQHF. As DNA, the CDR3 is TGCAGTTCCGGCCAGGGCAATCAGCCCCAGCATTTT.

This clonotype was counted ten times or more. The V gene is TRBV18, the J gene TRBJ1-1, with D uncertain. Germline V gene sequence: CDR1 KGHSH, CDR2 LQKENI. Trimming took 6 bases from V and 1 from J, leaving 18 bases between them. CDR3 length equals 16 residues. The chain's CDR3 is CASSTLETVKNTEAFF. The CDR3 DNA reads TGTGCCAGCTCGACATTAGAGACCGTGAAGAACACTGAAGCTTTCTTT.

This CDR3 is CASSRGQIGTDTQYF. Written as DNA, the CDR3 is TGTGCCAGCAGCCGGGGACAGATAGGCACAGATACGCAGTATTTT. The V and J genes are TRBV7-2 and TRBJ2-3; TRBD1 agrees at 7 bases. J lost 1 base, V lost 5 bases, and 6 bases had no gene match. Germline assignment: CDR1 SGHTA and CDR2 FQGNSA. This CDR3 is built from 15 residues.

In its sample, this clonotype was seen many times. The chain uses TRBV6-5 and TRBJ1-6; possible D gene TRBD1, 6 bases. Germline lookup yields CDR1 MNHEY and CDR2 SVGAGI. The germline V and J ends were trimmed by 7 bases and 7 bases, with 17 bases remaining between them. The CDR3 totals 15 residues. The CDR3 is CASTGDRPMNSPLHF. The CDR3 nucleotides are TGTGCCAGCACCGGAGACAGGCCTATGAATTCACCCCTCCACTTT.